The 6 T cell receptor beta chains reported below all come from one sample, sequenced in a study of blood T cell repertoires in COVID-19. Data came from immunoSEQ multiplex PCR; TCRdb stores just in-frame clones and leaves some out. The profile covers around 300,000 clones, with about 90% appearing a single time and around 1.7% taken by the ten largest. The source material was PBMCs or T cells enriched from blood (not recorded which). The receptors were sampled from a woman aged 18-35 years with acute COVID-19.

In its sample, this clone was seen once. The rearrangement uses TRBV7-2 and TRBJ2-7, with 10 bases aligning to TRBD1. Germline CDR1 and CDR2: SGHTA and FQGNSA. This CDR3 contains 15 residues. V was clipped by 5 bases and J by 3 bases; unmatched bases: 7. Here the CDR3 reads CASSTRTGGNYEQYF. The CDR3 DNA is TGTGCCAGCAGCACCCGGACAGGGGGGAACTACGAGCAGTACTTC.

V usage is TRBV18 and J usage is TRBJ2-7, with 8 bases aligning to TRBD1. This CDR3 is 15 amino acids long. Germline V gene sequence: CDR1 KGHSH, CDR2 LQKENI. Unmatched junction bases numbered 7, after V lost 1 base and J lost 5 bases. CDR3 sequence (DNA): TGTGCCAGCTCACCACGGAGACAGGGGTTCGACGAGCAGTACTTC. Amino acids: CASSPRRQGFDEQYF.

The rearrangement joins TRBV12-3 or TRBV12-4 to TRBJ2-7; 7 bases are shared with TRBD1. This CDR3 is 13 amino acids long. Trimming at V came to 6 bases and at J to 5 bases, leaving 7 bases not matched to a gene. As DNA, the CDR3 is TGTGCCAGCAGCCTGACAGGGAACGACGAGCAGTACTTC. It specifies CASSLTGNDEQYF.

This chain links TRBV4-2 with TRBJ2-3, with 14 bases matching TRBD2. The germline CDR1 and CDR2 sequences are LGHNA and YNFKEQ. The ends lost 3 bases at V and 8 bases at J; junction bases unmatched: 10. The CDR3 runs to 17 residues. The CDR3 DNA is TGTGCCAGCAGCCAGGCACCGGGACTAGCGGGAGAGGGTACGCAGTATTTT. It specifies CASSQAPGLAGEGTQYF.

The chain uses TRBV4-2 and TRBJ2-7, with D tentatively TRBD1 (5 bases). With 0 bases removed from V and 5 bases from J, the gap between germline ends came to 8 bases. There are 13 residues in the CDR3. The V gene's germline CDR1 is LGHNA and CDR2 YNFKEQ. The chain's CDR3 is CASSQDRVHEQYF. The DNA for the CDR3 is TGTGCCAGCAGCCAAGACAGGGTCCACGAGCAGTACTTC.

The V call is TRBV9, the J call TRBJ2-2, with D hard to call. The CDR3 has 14 amino acids. Per germline, CDR1 SGDLS and CDR2 YYNGEE. V lost 4 bases, J lost 8 bases, and 15 bases lay in between. The CDR3 loop is CASSFAGVRGELFF. DNA for the CDR3: TGTGCCAGCAGCTTCGCAGGCGTCAGAGGGGAGCTGTTTTTT.